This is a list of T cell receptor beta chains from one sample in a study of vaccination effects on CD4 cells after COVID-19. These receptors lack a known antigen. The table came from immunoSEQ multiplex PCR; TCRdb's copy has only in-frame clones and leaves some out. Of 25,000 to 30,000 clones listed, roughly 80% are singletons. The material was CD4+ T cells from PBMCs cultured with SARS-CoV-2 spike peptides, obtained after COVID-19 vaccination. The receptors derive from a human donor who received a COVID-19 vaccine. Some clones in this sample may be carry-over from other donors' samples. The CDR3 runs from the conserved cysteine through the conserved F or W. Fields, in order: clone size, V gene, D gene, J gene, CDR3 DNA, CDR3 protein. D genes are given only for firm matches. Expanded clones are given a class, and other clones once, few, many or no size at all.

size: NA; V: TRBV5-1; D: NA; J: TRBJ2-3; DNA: TGCGCCAGCAGCCGCTACTCTAGCACAGATACGCAGTATTTT; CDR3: CASSRYSSTDTQYF
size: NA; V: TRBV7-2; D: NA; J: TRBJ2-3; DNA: TGTGCCAGCAGCCGGTCTTCACTTTTTGGCACAGATACGCAGTATTTT; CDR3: CASSRSSLFGTDTQYF
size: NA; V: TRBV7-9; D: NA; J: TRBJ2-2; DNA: TGTGCCAGCACCATAGGGGCTAATCCGAACACCGGGGAGCTGTTTTTT; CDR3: CASTIGANPNTGELFF
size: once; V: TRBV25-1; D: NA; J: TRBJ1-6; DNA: TGTGCCAGCAGTGACCCGGGACGACCGAATTCACCCCTCCACTTT; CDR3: CASSDPGRPNSPLHF
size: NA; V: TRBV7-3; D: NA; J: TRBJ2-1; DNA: TGTGCCAGCAGCTTAAACGGTTACAATGAGCAGTTCTTC; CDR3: CASSLNGYNEQFF
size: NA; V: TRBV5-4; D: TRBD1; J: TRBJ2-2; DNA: TGTGCCAGCAGCTTCCGGGACAGGGGAGCCACCGGGGAGCTGTTTTTT; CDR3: CASSFRDRGATGELFF
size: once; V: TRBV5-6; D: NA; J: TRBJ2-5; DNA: TGTGCCAGCAGCCCTCGACAGGGAGGGACCCAGTACTTC; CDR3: CASSPRQGGTQYF
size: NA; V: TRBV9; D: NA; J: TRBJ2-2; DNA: TGTGCCAGCAGCGTACTCCCTTCTACCGGGGAGCTGTTTTTT; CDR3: CASSVLPSTGELFF
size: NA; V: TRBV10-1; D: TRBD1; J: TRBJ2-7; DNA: TGCGCCAGCAGGCCCGACAGGGTCTCCTACGAGCAGTACTTC; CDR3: CASRPDRVSYEQYF
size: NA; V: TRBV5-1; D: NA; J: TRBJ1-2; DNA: TGCGCCAGCAGCTTGGGGGACCGCTACTATGGCTACACCTTC; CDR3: CASSLGDRYYGYTF
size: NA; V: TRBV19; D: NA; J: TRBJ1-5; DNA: TGTGCCAGTAGTATTCAACCAGGACAGATTAGCAATCAGCCCCAGCATTTT; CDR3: CASSIQPGQISNQPQHF
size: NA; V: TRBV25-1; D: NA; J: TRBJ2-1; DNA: TGTGCCACCCAGTGGGGACGGTACAATGAGCAGTTCTTC; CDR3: CATQWGRYNEQFF
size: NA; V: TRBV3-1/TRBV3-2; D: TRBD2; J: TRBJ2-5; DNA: TGTGCCAGCAGCCTGGGGACTAGCGGGGGGGAGGAGACCCAGTACTTC; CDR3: CASSLGTSGGEETQYF
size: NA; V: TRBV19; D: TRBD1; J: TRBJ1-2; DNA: TGTGCCAGTAGTATCGACAGGGCCTATGGCTACACCTTC; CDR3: CASSIDRAYGYTF
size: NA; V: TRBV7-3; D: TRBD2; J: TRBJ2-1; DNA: TGTGCCAGCAGCTTAATACTAGCGGGGGCTTACAATGAGCAGTTCTTC; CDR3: CASSLILAGAYNEQFF
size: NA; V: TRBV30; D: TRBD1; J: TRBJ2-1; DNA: TGTGCCTGGGAAATGACAGGGACCTACAATGAGCAGTTCTTC; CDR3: CAWEMTGTYNEQFF
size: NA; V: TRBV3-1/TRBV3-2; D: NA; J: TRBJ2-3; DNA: TGTGCCAGCAGCCCGGCAGGGGTTACCGATACGCAGTATTTT; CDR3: CASSPAGVTDTQYF
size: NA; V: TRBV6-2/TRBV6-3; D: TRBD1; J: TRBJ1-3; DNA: TGTGCCAGCAGTTACCCCCCCCTGGGACAGGGGGCGAATCTCAACACCATATATTTT; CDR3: CASSYPPLGQGANLNTIYF
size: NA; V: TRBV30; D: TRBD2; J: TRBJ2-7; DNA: TGTGCCGGGATCGGGGGGTCCTACGAGCAGTACTTC; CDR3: CAGIGGSYEQYF
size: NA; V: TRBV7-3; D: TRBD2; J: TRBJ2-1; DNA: TGTGCCAGCAGCTTGGGACTAGCGGGGTATGAGCAGTTCTTC; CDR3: CASSLGLAGYEQFF
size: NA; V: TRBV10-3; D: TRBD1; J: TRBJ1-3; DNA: TGTGCCACCCTAGGACAGGGGGTTGGAAACACCATATATTTT; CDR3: CATLGQGVGNTIYF
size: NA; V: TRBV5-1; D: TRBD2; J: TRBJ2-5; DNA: TGCGCCAGCAGCTTGGTAGCGGGGGGTGGAGAGACCCAGTACTTC; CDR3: CASSLVAGGGETQYF
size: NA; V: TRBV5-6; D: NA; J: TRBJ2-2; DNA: TGTGCCAGCAGCTTGGGTGCGTACTCGAACACCGGGGAGCTGTTTTTT; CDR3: CASSLGAYSNTGELFF
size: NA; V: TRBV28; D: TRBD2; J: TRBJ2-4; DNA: TGTGCCAGCAGTTCGGGGGGAAACATTCAGTACTTC; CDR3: CASSSGGNIQYF
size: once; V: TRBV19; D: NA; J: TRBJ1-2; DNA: TGTGCCAGTAGTATCAACGGCCACTATGGCTACACCTTC; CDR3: CASSINGHYGYTF
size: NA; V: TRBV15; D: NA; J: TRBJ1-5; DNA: TGTGCCACCAGCAGGAGGCAGGGGAATCAGCCCCAGCATTTT; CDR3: CATSRRQGNQPQHF
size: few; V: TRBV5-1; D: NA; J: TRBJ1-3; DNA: TGCGCCAGCACGATGGTGGGGCCCTACTCTGGAAACACCATATATTTT; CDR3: CASTMVGPYSGNTIYF
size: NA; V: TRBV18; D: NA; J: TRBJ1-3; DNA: TGTGCCAGCTCACCAGGGGTCAGCTCTGGAAACACCATATATTTT; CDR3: CASSPGVSSGNTIYF
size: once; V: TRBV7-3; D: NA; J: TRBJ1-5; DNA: TGTGCCAGCAGCTTAAACGCTAATCAGCCCCAGCATTTT; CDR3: CASSLNANQPQHF
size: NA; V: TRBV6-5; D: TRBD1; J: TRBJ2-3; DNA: TGTGCCAGCAGAGTGGACAGGGTCAACGCAGATACGCAGTATTTT; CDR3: CASRVDRVNADTQYF
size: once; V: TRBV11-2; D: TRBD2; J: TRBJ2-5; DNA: TGTGCCAGCACCCCAGGGACGACTAGCTCCGAGACCCAGTACTTC; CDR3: CASTPGTTSSETQYF
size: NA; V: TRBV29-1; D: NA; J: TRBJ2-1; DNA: TGCAGCGTTGAAACTGGGAGGGGGGGTAACTACAATGAGCAGTTCTTC; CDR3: CSVETGRGGNYNEQFF
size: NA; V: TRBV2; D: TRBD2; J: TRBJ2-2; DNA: TGTGCCAGCAAGCGGGAGTTGGGAACCGGGGAGCTGTTTTTT; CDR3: CASKRELGTGELFF
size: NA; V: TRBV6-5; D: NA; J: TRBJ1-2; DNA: TGTGCCAGCAGTTACTCATGGCAGAACTATGGCTACACCTTC; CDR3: CASSYSWQNYGYTF
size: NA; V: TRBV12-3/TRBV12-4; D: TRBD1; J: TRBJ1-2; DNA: TGTGCCAGCAGTCAGACAGGGGGCGGTGGCTACACCTTC; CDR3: CASSQTGGGGYTF
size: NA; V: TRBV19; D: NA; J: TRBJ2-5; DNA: TGTGCCAGTAGTAGGGGCGGAGAGACCCAGTACTTC; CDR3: CASSRGGETQYF
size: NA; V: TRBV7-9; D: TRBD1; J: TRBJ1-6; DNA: TGTGCCAGCAGCCTACAAACAGGGGAGAATTCACCCCTCCACTTT; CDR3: CASSLQTGENSPLHF
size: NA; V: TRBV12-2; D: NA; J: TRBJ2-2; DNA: TGTGCAAGTCGCCCCCGAGGGCCAACTAGCGGGCGGACCGGGGAGCTGTTTTTT; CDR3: CASRPRGPTSGRTGELFF
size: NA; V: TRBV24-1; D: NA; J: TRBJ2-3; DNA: TGTGCCACCAGTGATCTGGGAGAAGACAGCACAGATACGCAGTATTTT; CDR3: CATSDLGEDSTDTQYF
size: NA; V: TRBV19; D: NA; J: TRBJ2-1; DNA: TGTGCCAGTAGTAGGGCGGTGGCGAGCTCCTACAATGAGCAGTTCTTC; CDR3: CASSRAVASSYNEQFF
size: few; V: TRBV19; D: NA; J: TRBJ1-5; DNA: TGTGCCAGTAGTGACGAAGGGCCCGCTCAGCCCCAGCATTTT; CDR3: CASSDEGPAQPQHF
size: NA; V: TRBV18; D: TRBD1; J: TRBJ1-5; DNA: TGTGCCAGCTCACCACGACAGGGGCAAGATAACAATCAGCCCCAGCATTTT; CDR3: CASSPRQGQDNNQPQHF
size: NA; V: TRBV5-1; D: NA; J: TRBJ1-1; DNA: TGCGCCAGCAGCGTGCTGGGAACCAACACTGAAGCTTTCTTT; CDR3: CASSVLGTNTEAFF
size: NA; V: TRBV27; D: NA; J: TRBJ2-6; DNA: TGTGCCAGCAGTCCCTCGGCATCTAGGGGGATCGGGGCCAACGTCCTGACTTTC; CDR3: CASSPSASRGIGANVLTF
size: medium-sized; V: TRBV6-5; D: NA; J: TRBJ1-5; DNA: TGTGCCAGCAGTTCTTTGAGTAGCAATCAGCCCCAGCATTTT; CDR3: CASSSLSSNQPQHF
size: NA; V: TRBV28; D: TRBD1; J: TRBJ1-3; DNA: TGTGCCAGCAGGAGGACCGGGACAGGGAATAGAAACACCATATATTTT; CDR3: CASRRTGTGNRNTIYF